Each of the 22 T cell receptor beta chains below was sequenced from the same sample in a study of T cell responses to AZD1222 COVID-19 vaccine. Clones were sequenced by immunoSEQ multiplex PCR, and TCRdb holds only the in-frame ones, with some missing. The table includes 150,000 to 200,000 clones, 87% detected once. Sequenced material: peripheral blood, taken on day 0 of AZD1222 vaccination. All receptors derive from an adult in good health.

This clone was seen just once. The V call is TRBV29-1, the J call TRBJ1-1; D may be TRBD1 (5 bases). This CDR3 region has 12 residues. The germline CDR1 and CDR2 sequences are SQVTM and ANQGSEA. V was shortened by 2 bases and J by 5 bases, with 9 bases between the two germline ends. The CDR3 DNA follows: TGCAGCGTTGAATTGAGGGGTACTGAAGCTTTCTTT. Residues: CSVELRGTEAFF.

This clone came up a few times. This chain joins TRBV7-9 and TRBJ1-2; no reliable D call. There are 14 residues in the CDR3. Germline V gives CDR1 SEHNR, CDR2 FQNEAQ (reference sequence). V lost 2 bases to trimming and J lost 6 bases, with 13 bases between them. CDR3 amino acids: CASSLTAADDGYTF. The CDR3 region has the DNA TGTGCCAGCAGCTTAACGGCGGCCGATGATGGCTACACCTTC.

In its sample, this clone was seen once. The chain joins TRBV6-5 to TRBJ1-5, with 10 bases lining up with TRBD1. With V trimmed by 5 bases and J by 3 bases, 4 bases remained unmatched. The germline CDR1 and CDR2 sequences are MNHEY and SVGAGI. The CDR3 length is 15 residues. CDR3 sequence: CASSPTGGFNQPQHF. CDR3 bases: TGTGCCAGCAGTCCGACAGGGGGCTTCAATCAGCCCCAGCATTTT.

V gene TRBV28 combines with J gene TRBJ1-2, with D hard to call. Germline lookup yields CDR1 MDHEN and CDR2 SYDVKM. The CDR3 contains 10 residues. Trimming took off 10 bases at V and 4 bases at J, with 7 bases between the two ends. CDR3 DNA sequence: TGTGCCACCTCGGGCTATGGCTACACCTTC. Translating gives CATSGYGYTF.

The CDR3, as DNA: TGTGCCAGCAGCGAACTAGCTGGTTCCTACAATGAGCAGTTCTTC. Translation gives CASSELAGSYNEQFF. This chain connects TRBV9 to TRBJ2-1, with a possible D match to TRBD2 (6 bases). Germline loops: CDR1 SGDLS, CDR2 YYNGEE. The V end was cut by 3 bases, the J end by 1 base, with 11 bases between. There are 15 residues in the CDR3.

The chain employs TRBV4-1 and TRBJ1-1; D is undetermined. V was trimmed by 1 base and J by 4 bases, leaving 16 bases between them. This CDR3 spans 16 amino acids. Germline V CDR1 and CDR2: MGHRA, YSYEKL. The CDR3 region has the DNA TGCGCCAGCAGCCAAGGTTTGGCAATTTGGAGCACTGAAGCTTTCTTT. Amino acid sequence: CASSQGLAIWSTEAFF.

The gene calls are TRBV5-5 and TRBJ1-2; D might be TRBD1 (5 bases). The CDR3 is made up of 16 amino acids. The germline V and J ends were trimmed by 0 bases and 4 bases, with 16 bases remaining between them. CDR1 and CDR2 (germline): SGHKS, YYEKEE (reference sequence). In nucleotides, the CDR3 is TGTGCCAGCAGCTTGGCCGTAGTCGGGGCTCTCTATGGCTACACCTTC. This codes for CASSLAVVGALYGYTF. The full variable domain, with the rest looked up from reference TRBV5-5 and TRBJ1-2, is DAGVTQSPTHLIKTRGQQVTLRCSPISGHKSVSWYQQVLGQGPQFIFQYYEKEERGRGNFPDRFSARQFPNYSSELNVNALLLGDSALYLCASSLAVVGALYGYTFGSGTRLTVV.

The gene calls are TRBV28 and TRBJ1-2; D unresolved. This CDR3 comprises 13 residues. Germline CDR1 is MDHEN and CDR2 is SYDVKM. The ends were cut back, 3 bases at V and 4 bases at J, with 9 bases in the middle. The CDR3 region is CASSFGEGYGYTF. CDR3 in DNA: TGTGCCAGCAGTTTCGGCGAGGGCTATGGCTACACCTTC.

J is TRBJ1-2 and V is TRBV5-6, with 9 bases matching TRBD1. V lost 3 bases to trimming and J lost 5 bases; unmatched junction nucleotides: 5. The CDR3 extends over 14 amino acids. Germline V lookup: CDR1 SGHDT, CDR2 YYEEEE. Here the CDR3 DNA reads TGTGCCAGCAGCTCACAGGGGGCAAGTTATGGCTACACCTTC. This encodes CASSSQGASYGYTF. The entire variable domain, with the rest obtained from reference TRBV5-6 and TRBJ1-2, is as follows: DAGVTQSPTHLIKTRGQQVTLRCSPKSGHDTVSWYQQALGQGPQFIFQYYEEEERQRGNFPDRFSGHQFPNYSSELNVNALLLGDSALYLCASSSQGASYGYTFGSGTRLTVV.

This chain uses TRBV6-5 with TRBJ1-3; 10 bases are a match to TRBD1. V was clipped by 2 bases and J by 3 bases; unmatched bases: 4. Germline V gene lookup returns CDR1 MNHEY and CDR2 SVGAGI. This CDR3 has 16 amino acids. The CDR3 bases are TGTGCCAGCAGTTACACCCGGACAGGGGGTGGAAACACCATATATTTT. As protein: CASSYTRTGGGNTIYF.

This chain connects TRBV5-6 to TRBJ2-7, with D maybe TRBD1 (6 bases). CDR3 length: 14 amino acids. Germline assignment: CDR1 SGHDT and CDR2 YYEEEE. The V and J ends lost 1 base and 3 bases respectively, with 11 bases between them. The CDR3 coding sequence is TGTGCCAGCAGCTTGCAAACAGGGAACTACGAGCAGTACTTC. Translation: CASSLQTGNYEQYF.

The rearrangement joins TRBV20-1 to TRBJ2-7; 9 nucleotides align to TRBD2. The germline V gene has CDR1 DFQATT and CDR2 SNEGSKA (reference sequence). Losses at the gene ends were 3 bases for V and 3 bases for J; bases not matched to a gene: 9. This CDR3 has 15 residues. CDR3 in DNA: TGCAGTGCTAGTGCTAGCGGGACGGGCGGCTACGAGCAGTACTTC. Its translation is CSASASGTGGYEQYF.

The chain joins TRBV5-1 to TRBJ2-7; tentatively, D is TRBD2 (6 bases). The germline V gene encodes CDR1 SGHRS and CDR2 YFSETQ. The V gene lost 0 bases and the J gene lost 0 bases, with 10 bases spanning the gap. The CDR3 is made up of 15 amino acids. CDR3 in DNA: TGCGCCAGCAGCTTGGACGGGAGAGCCTCCTACGAGCAGTACTTC. Translating it yields CASSLDGRASYEQYF.

This chain connects TRBV19 to TRBJ1-2; D is uncertain. V gave up 6 bases and J gave up 5 bases, with 10 bases separating them. The CDR3 length is 12 residues. CDR1 and CDR2 (germline): LNHDA, SQIVND (reference sequence). The CDR3 protein is CASRKGVYGYTF. In nucleotides, the CDR3 is TGTGCCAGTAGAAAAGGTGTGTATGGCTACACCTTC.

A single count supports this clone. CDR3 sequence (DNA): TGTGCCAGCAGCGCCCAGGACAGGCCCCCTGAAGCTTTCTTT. This sequence encodes CASSAQDRPPEAFF. The chain joins TRBV9 to TRBJ1-1; TRBD1 matches at 7 bases. The CDR3 contains 14 residues. From germline, CDR1 is SGDLS and CDR2 YYNGEE. V lost 3 bases and J lost 6; bases outside the gene matches: 8.

This chain joins TRBV11-2 and TRBJ2-7; D uncertain. CDR1 is SGHAT and CDR2 is FQNNGV in the germline V gene. Between the trimmed V and J ends, which lost 5 bases and 3 bases, there was a span of 8 bases. This CDR3 has 12 residues. The CDR3 loop is CASSPQDYEQYF. Here the CDR3 DNA reads TGTGCCAGCAGCCCCCAGGACTACGAGCAGTACTTC. Filled out from reference TRBV11-2 and TRBJ2-7, the complete variable domain reads EAGVAQSPRYKIIEKRQSVAFWCNPISGHATLYWYQQILGQGPKLLIQFQNNGVVDDSQLPKDRFSAERLKGVDSTLKIQPAKLEDSAVYLCASSPQDYEQYFGPGTRLTVT.

This sequence joins TRBV5-1 and TRBJ1-2; weak D call: TRBD1 (6 bases). V was cut by 4 bases and J by 0 bases, with 13 bases left in between. Germline CDR1 SGHRS, CDR2 YFSETQ. The CDR3 length is 15 residues. CDR3 DNA: TGCGCCAGCAGCCGATTACAGGGAACTAACTATGGCTACACCTTC. It encodes CASSRLQGTNYGYTF.

The chain links TRBV18 to TRBJ1-1, with D perhaps TRBD1 (5 bases). V was trimmed by 2 bases and J by 4 bases, leaving 14 bases between them. This CDR3 spans 15 amino acids. Germline V gene lookup returns CDR1 KGHSH and CDR2 LQKENI. The chain's CDR3 is CASSPYGTSGTEAFF. The CDR3 DNA follows: TGTGCCAGCTCACCATACGGGACTTCGGGCACTGAAGCTTTCTTT.

The rearrangement links TRBV28 to TRBJ1-2; D perhaps matches TRBD1 (6 bases). This CDR3 contains 14 residues. Trimming cost V 4 bases and J 2 bases, with 11 bases left between them. Germline V gene data show CDR1 as MDHEN and CDR2 as SYDVKM. The CDR3 bases are TGTGCCAGCAGTTCCCTGGGGGGCAACTATGGCTACACCTTC. Translating gives CASSSLGGNYGYTF.

The V gene is TRBV30, the J gene TRBJ2-3; D gene uncertain. CDR1 GTSNPN and CDR2 SVGIG come from the germline V gene (reference sequence). V shed 0 bases and J shed 0 bases, with 7 bases lying between them. This CDR3 region has 14 residues. The CDR3 spells CAWSVFGSTDTQYF. The CDR3 DNA reads as TGTGCCTGGAGTGTTTTTGGGAGCACAGATACGCAGTATTTT.

This rearrangement joins TRBV6-5 to TRBJ1-2; TRBD1 aligns across 7 bases. This CDR3 has 14 amino acids. CDR1 and CDR2 from the germline V gene are MNHEY and SVGAGI. The trim removed 7 bases at V and 4 bases at J, leaving 9 bases unmatched. The DNA for the CDR3 is TGTGCCAGCAAGATTAAAGGGGGCGCCTATGGCTACACCTTC. Translated, it gives CASKIKGGAYGYTF.

This sequence joins TRBV5-1 and TRBJ2-7, with D perhaps matching TRBD2 (5 bases). Trimming shortened V by 0 bases and J by 3 bases, and 10 bases separated the two germline ends. Germline loops: CDR1 SGHRS, CDR2 YFSETQ. This CDR3 spans 14 amino acids. The DNA of the CDR3 is TGCGCCAGCAGCTTGGGGCTAGAGGGCTACGAGCAGTACTTC. This gives the protein CASSLGLEGYEQYF.